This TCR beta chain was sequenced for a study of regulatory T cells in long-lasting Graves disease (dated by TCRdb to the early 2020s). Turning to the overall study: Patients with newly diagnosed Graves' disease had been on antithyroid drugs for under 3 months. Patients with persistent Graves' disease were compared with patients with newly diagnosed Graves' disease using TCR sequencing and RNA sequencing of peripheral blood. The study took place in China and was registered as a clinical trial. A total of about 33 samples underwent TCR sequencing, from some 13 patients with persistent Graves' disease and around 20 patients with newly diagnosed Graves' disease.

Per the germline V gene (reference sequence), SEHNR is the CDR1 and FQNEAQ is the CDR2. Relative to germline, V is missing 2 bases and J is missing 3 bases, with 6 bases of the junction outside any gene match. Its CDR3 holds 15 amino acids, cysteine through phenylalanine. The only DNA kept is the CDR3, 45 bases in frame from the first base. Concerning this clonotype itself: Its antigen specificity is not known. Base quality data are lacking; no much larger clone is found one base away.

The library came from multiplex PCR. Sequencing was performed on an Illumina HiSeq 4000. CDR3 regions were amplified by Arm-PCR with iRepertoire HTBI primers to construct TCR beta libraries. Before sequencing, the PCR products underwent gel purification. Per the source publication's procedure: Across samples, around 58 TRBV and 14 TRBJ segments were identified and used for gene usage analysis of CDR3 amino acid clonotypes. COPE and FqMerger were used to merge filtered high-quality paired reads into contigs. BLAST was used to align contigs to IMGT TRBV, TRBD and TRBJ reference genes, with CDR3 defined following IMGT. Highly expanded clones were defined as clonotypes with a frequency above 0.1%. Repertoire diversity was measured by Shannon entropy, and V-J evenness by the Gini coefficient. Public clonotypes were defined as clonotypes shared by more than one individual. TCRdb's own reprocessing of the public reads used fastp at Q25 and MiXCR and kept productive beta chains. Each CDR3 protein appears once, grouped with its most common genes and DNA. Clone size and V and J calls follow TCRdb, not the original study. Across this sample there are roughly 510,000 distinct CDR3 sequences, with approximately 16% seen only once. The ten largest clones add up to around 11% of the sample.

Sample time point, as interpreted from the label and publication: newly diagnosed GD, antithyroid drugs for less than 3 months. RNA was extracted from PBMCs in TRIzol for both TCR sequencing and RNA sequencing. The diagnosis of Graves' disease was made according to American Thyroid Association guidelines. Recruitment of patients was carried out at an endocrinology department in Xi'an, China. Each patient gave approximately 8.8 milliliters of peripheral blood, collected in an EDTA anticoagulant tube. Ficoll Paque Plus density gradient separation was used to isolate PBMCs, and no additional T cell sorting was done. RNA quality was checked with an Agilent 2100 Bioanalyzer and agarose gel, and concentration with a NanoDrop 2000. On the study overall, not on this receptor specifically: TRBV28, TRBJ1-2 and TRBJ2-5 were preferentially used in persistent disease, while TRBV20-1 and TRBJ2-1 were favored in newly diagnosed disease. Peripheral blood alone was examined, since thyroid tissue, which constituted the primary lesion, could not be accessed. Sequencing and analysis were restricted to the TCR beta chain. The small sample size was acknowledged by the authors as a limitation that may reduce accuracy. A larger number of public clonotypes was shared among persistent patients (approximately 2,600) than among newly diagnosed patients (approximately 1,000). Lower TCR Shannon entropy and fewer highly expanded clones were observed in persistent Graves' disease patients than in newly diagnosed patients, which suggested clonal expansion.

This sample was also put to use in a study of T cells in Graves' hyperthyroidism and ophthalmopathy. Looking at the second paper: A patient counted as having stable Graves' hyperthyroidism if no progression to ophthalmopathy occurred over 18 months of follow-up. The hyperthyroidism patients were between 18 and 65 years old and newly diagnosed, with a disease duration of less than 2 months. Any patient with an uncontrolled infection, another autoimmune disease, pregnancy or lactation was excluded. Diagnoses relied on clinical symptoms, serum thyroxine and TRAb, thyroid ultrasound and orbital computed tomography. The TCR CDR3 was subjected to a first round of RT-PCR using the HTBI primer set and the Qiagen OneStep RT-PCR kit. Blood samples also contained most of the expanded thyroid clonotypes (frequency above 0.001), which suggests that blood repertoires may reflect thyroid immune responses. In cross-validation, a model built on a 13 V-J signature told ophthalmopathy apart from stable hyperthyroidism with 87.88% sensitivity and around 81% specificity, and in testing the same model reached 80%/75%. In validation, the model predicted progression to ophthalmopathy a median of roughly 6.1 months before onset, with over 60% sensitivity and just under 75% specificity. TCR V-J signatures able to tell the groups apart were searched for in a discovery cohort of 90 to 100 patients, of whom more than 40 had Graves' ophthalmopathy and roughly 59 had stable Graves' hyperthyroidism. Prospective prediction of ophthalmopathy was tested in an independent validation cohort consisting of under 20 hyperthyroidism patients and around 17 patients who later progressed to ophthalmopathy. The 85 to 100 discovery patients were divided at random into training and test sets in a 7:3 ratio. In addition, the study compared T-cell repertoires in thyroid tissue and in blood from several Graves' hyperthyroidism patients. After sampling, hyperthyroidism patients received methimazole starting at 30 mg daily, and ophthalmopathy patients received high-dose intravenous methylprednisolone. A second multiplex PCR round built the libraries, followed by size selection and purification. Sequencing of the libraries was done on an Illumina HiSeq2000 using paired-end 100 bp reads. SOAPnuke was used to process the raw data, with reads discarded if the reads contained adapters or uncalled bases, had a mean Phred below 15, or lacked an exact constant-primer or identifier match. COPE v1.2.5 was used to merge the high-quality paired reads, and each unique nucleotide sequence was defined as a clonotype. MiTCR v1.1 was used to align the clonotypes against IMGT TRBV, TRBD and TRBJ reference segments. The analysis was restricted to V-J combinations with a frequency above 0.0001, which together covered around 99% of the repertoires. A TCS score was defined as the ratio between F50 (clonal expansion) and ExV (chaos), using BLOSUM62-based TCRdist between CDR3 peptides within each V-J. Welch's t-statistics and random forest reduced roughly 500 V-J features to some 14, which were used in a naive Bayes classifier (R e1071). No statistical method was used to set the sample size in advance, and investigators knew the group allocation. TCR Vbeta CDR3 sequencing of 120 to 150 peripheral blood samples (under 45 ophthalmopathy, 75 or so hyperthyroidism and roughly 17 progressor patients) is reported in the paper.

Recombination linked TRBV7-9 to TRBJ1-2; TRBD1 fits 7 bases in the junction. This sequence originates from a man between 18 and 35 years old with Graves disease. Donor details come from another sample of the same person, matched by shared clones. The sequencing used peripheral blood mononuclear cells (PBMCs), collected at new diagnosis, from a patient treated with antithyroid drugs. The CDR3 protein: CASSLSTGVHYGYTF. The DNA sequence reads TGTGCCAGCAGCTTAAGTACAGGGGTTCACTATGGCTACACCTTC.